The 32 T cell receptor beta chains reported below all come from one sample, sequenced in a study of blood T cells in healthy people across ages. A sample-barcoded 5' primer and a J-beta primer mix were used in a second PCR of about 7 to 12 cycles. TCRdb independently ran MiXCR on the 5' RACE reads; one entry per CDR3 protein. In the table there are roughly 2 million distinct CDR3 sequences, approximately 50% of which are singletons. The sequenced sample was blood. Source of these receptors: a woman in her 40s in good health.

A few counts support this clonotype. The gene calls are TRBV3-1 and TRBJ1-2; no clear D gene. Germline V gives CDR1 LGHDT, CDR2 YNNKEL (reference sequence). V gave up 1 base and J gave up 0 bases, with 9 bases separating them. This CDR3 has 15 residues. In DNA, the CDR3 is TGTGCCAGCAGCCAAGGGGCAGTCACTAACTATGGCTACACCTTC. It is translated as CASSQGAVTNYGYTF.

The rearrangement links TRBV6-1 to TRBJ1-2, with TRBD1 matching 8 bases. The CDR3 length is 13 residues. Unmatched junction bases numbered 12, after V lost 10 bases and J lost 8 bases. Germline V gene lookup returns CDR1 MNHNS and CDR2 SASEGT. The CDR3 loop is CATARQGPSGYTF. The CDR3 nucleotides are TGTGCCACGGCCCGACAGGGGCCTTCGGGCTACACCTTC.

The CDR3 DNA reads as TGTGCCACCTCGGACAGGAGCGAGCAGTACTTC. Translation gives CATSDRSEQYF. V is TRBV28 and J is TRBJ2-5, with TRBD1 matching over 7 bases. The J call may be mistaken, given a closer DNA end match to TRBJ2-7. The CDR3 runs to 11 residues. In germline, CDR1 is MDHEN, CDR2 SYDVKM.

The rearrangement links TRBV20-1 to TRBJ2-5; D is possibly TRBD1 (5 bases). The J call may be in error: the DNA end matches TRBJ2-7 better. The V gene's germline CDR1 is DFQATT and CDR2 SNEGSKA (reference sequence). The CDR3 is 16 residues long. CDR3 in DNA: TGCAGTGCTAGGTGGAGACAGTTAGGGTTCGGTGACGAGCAGTACTTC. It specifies CSARWRQLGFGDEQYF.

CDR3 region: CASSQGALYEQYF. The CDR3 region has the DNA TGTGCCAGCAGCCAGGGGGCGTTATACGAGCAGTACTTC. The rearrangement uses TRBV27 and TRBJ2-7, with TRBD1 matching 8 bases. Germline trimming cut 6 bases from V and 4 bases from J; bases unmatched to any gene: 5. The CDR3 totals 13 residues. The germline V gene encodes CDR1 MNHEY and CDR2 SMNVEV (reference sequence).

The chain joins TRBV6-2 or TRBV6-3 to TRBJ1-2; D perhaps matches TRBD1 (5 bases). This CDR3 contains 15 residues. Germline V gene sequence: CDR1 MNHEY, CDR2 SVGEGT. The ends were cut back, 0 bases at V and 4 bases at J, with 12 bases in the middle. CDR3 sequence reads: CASSYSRGLAYGYTF. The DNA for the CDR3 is TGTGCCAGCAGTTACTCGAGGGGCCTGGCCTATGGCTACACCTTC.

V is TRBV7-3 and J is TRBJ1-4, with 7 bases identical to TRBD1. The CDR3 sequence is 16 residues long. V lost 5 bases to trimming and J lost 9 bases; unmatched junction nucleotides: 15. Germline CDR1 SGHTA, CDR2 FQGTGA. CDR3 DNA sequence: TGTGCCAGCAGCCCCAGATCCGGACAGGTAGCGAAAAAACTGTTTTTT. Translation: CASSPRSGQVAKKLFF.

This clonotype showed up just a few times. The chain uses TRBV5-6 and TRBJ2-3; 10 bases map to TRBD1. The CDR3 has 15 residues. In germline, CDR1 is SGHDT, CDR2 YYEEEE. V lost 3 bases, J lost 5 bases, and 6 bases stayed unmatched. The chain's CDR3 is CASSWGQGLRDTQYF. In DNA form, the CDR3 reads TGTGCCAGCAGCTGGGGACAGGGGCTGAGAGATACGCAGTATTTT.

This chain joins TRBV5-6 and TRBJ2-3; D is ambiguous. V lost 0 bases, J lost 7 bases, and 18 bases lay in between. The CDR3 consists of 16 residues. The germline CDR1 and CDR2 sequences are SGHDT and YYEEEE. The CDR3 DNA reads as TGTGCCAGCAGCTTGGGCCAGGTCCTATTTGGAAATACGCAGTATTTT. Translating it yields CASSLGQVLFGNTQYF.

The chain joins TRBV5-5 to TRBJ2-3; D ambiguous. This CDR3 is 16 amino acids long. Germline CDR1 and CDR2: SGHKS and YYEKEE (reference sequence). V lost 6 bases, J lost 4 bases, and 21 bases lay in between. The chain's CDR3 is CASTCHFFGCSDTQYF. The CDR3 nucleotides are TGTGCCAGCACCTGTCATTTTTTCGGGTGTTCAGATACGCAGTATTTT.

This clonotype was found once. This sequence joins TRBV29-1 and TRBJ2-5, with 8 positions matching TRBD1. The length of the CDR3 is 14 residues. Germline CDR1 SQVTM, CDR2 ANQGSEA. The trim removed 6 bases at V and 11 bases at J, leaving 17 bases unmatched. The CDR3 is CSVDGVTGVREQYF. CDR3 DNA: TGCAGCGTCGACGGCGTGACAGGGGTCAGAGAGCAGTACTTC.

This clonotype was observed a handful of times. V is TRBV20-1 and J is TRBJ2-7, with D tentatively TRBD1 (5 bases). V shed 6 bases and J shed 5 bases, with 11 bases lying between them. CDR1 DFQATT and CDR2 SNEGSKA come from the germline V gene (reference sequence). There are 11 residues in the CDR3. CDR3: CSAGRVDEQYF. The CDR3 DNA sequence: TGCAGTGCGGGCAGGGTGGACGAGCAGTACTTC.

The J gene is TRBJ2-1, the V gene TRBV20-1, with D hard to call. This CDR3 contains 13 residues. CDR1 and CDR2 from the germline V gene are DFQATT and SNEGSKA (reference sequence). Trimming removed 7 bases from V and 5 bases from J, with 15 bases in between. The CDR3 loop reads CSGGKVPNNEQFF. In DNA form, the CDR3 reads TGCAGTGGCGGCAAAGTGCCTAACAATGAGCAGTTCTTC.

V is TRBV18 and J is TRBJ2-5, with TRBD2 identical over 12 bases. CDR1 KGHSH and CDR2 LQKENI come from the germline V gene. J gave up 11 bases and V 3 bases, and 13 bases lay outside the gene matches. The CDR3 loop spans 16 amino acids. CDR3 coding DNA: TGTGCCAGCTCACCTTCGGCTAGCGGGGGGGCATGGGAGCAGTACTTC. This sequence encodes CASSPSASGGAWEQYF.

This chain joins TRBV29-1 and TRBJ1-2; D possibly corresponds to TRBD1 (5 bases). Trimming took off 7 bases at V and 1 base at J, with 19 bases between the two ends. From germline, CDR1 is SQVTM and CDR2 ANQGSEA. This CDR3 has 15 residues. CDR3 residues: CSDLSPGRSNYGYTF. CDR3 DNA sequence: TGCAGCGACCTATCTCCGGGACGGAGTAACTATGGCTACACCTTC. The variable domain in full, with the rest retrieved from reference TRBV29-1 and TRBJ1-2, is SAVISQKPSRDICQRGTSLTIQCQVDSQVTMMFWYRQQPGQSLTLIATANQGSEATYESGFVIDKFPISRPNLTFSTLTVSNMSPEDSSIYLCSDLSPGRSNYGYTFGSGTRLTVV.

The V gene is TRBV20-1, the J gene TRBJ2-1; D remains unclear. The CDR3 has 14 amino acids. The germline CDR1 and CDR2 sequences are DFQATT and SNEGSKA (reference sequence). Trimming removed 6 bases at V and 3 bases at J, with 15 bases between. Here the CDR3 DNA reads TGCAGTGCCACACTACCCGTGAACTACAATGAGCAGTTCTTC. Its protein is CSATLPVNYNEQFF.

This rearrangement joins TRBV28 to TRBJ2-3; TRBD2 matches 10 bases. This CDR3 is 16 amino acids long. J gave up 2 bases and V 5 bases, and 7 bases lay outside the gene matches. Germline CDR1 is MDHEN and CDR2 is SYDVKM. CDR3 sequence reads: CASSILAGGLTDTQYF. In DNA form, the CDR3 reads TGTGCCAGCAGTATCTTAGCGGGGGGTCTCACAGATACGCAGTATTTT.

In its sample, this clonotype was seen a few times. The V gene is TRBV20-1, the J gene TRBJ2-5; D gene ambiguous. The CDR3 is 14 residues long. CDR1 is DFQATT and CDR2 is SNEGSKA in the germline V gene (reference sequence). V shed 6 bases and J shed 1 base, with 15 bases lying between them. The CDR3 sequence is CSAVAWDPQETQYF. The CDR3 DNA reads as TGCAGTGCAGTAGCCTGGGATCCCCAAGAGACCCAGTACTTC.

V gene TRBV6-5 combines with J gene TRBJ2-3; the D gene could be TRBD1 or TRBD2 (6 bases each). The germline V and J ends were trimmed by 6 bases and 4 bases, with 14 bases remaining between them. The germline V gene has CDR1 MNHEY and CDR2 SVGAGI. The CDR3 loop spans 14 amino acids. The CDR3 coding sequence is TGTGCCAGCAGAATAGGGGGGTACCCAGATACGCAGTATTTT. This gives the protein CASRIGGYPDTQYF.

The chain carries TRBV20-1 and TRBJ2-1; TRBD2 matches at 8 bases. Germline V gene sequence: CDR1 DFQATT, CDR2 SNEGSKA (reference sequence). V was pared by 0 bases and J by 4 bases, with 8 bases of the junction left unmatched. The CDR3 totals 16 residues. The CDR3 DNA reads TGCAGTGCTAGAGATAACCAGCGGGGGTTTTACAATGAGCAGTTCTTC. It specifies CSARDNQRGFYNEQFF.

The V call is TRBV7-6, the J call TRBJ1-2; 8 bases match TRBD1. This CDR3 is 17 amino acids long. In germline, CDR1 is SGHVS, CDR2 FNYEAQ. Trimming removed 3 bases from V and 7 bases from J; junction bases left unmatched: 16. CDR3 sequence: CASSLGSGTGQICGYTF. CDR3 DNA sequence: TGTGCCAGCAGCTTGGGTTCCGGGACAGGTCAAATCTGTGGCTACACCTTC.

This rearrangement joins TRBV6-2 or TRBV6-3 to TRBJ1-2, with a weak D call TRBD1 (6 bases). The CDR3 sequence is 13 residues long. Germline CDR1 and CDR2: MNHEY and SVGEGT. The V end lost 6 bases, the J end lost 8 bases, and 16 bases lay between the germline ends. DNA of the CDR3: TGTGCCAGCAGCCCCTTTGACAGGCGCGGCTACACCTTC. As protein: CASSPFDRRGYTF.

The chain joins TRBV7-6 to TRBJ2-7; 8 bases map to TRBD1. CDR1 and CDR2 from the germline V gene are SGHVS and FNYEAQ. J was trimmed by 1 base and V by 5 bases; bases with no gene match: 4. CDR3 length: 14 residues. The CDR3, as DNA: TGTGCCAGCAGCATGGGACAGGTTTCCTACGAGCAGTACTTC. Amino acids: CASSMGQVSYEQYF.

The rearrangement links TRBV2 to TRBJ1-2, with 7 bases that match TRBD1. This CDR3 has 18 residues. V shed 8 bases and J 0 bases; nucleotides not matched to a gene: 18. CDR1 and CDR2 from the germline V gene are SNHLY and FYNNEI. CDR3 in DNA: TGTGCCAGCGAAGGTAGTGAACAGGGGTCGAAAGCTAACTATGGCTACACCTTC. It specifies CASEGSEQGSKANYGYTF.

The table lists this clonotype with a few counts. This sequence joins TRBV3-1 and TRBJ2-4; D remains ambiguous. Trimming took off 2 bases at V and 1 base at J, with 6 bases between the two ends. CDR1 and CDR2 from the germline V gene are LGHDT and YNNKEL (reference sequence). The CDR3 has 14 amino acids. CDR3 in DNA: TGTGCCAGCAGCCAACGGTCTGCCAAAAACATTCAGTACTTC. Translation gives CASSQRSAKNIQYF.

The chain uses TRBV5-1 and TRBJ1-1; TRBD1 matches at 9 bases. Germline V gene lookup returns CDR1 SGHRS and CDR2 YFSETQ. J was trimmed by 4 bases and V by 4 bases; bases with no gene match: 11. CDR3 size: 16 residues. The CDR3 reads CASSPRTGAAPTEAFF. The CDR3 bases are TGCGCCAGCAGCCCTAGGACAGGGGCCGCCCCCACTGAAGCTTTCTTT.

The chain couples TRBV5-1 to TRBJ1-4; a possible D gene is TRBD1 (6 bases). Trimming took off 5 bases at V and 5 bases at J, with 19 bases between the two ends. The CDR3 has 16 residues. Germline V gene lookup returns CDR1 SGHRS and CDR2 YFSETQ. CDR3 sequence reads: CASRWGARDGNEKLFF. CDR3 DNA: TGCGCCAGCAGGTGGGGGGCCCGGGACGGAAATGAAAAACTGTTTTTT.

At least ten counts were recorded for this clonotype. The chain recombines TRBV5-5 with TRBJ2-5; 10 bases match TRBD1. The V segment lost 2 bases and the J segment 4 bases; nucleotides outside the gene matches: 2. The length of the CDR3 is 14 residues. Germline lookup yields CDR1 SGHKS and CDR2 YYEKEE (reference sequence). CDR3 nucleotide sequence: TGTGCCAGCAGCTTCCGGGACAGGGGAGAGACCCAGTACTTC. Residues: CASSFRDRGETQYF.

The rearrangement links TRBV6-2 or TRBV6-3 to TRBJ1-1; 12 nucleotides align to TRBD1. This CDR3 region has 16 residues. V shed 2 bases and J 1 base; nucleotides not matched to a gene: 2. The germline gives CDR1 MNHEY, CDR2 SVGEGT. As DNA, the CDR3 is TGTGCCAGCAGTTACCCGGGACAGGGGGCGAACACTGAAGCTTTCTTT. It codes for CASSYPGQGANTEAFF.

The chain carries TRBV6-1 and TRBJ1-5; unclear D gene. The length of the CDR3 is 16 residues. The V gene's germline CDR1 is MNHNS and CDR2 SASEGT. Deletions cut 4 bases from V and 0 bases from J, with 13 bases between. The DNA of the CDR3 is TGTGCCAGCAGTGGTGTAACGGCTGCTAGCAATCAGCCCCAGCATTTT. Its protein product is CASSGVTAASNQPQHF.

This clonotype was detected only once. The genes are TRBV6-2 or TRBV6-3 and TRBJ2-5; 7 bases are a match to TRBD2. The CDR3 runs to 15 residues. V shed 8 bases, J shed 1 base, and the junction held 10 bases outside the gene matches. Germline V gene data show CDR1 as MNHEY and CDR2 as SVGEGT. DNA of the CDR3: TGTGCCAGCCGGAGCGGGGAGGGGTCCCAAGAGACCCAGTACTTC. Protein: CASRSGEGSQETQYF.

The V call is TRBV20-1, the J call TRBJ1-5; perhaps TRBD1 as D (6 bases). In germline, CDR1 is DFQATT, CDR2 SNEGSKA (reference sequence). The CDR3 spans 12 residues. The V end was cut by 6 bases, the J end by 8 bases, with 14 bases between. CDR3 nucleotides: TGCAGTGCCCGCGAGGGGGGAAAGCCCCAGCATTTT. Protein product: CSAREGGKPQHF.